One and the same sample provided the 31 T cell receptor beta chains below, sequenced in a study of cytomegalovirus exposure and HLA in healthy donors. Primers for the PCR totalled 60 Vbeta and 13 Jbeta. Clones were sequenced by immunoSEQ multiplex PCR, and TCRdb holds only the in-frame ones, with some missing. There are 200,000 to 300,000 clones in the sample; 80% to 90% occur only once, and roughly 2% lies in the top ten. The sequenced sample consisted of PBMCs. These receptors all stem from a woman aged 40-49 years in good health and CMV-seropositive.

This clone has a single count. This chain connects TRBV18 to TRBJ2-1, with 11 bases aligning to TRBD2. This CDR3 spans 14 amino acids. After removal of 7 bases from V and 6 bases from J, the junction contained 5 bases not matched to a gene. Germline CDR1 is KGHSH and CDR2 is LQKENI. The CDR3 nucleotides read TGTGCCAGCTTCCCTAGCGGGAGGCCCAATGAGCAGTTCTTC. Protein sequence: CASFPSGRPNEQFF.

This clone was counted between two and nine times. This sequence joins TRBV14 and TRBJ2-3; TRBD1 might be the D (6 bases). Germline assignment: CDR1 SGHDN and CDR2 FVKESK. Trimming removed 1 base from V and 6 bases from J, with 26 bases in between. The CDR3 has 19 amino acids. CDR3 amino acids: CASSQVTILGARGEDTQYF. The CDR3 DNA sequence: TGTGCCAGCAGCCAAGTAACAATATTGGGGGCTCGGGGCGAGGATACGCAGTATTTT.

The chain links TRBV7-9 to TRBJ1-1, with D possibly being TRBD1 (6 bases). Trimming removed 1 base from V and 3 bases from J, with 9 bases in between. CDR3 length: 14 residues. Germline V gives CDR1 SEHNR, CDR2 FQNEAQ (reference sequence). CDR3 bases: TGTGCCAGCAGCTTAGACAGGGTGTACACTGAAGCTTTCTTT. Amino acids: CASSLDRVYTEAFF.

The chain uses TRBV19 and TRBJ2-5, with a weak D call TRBD1 (5 bases). Germline CDR1 is LNHDA and CDR2 is SQIVND (reference sequence). This CDR3 has 13 residues. V lost 5 bases, J lost 2 bases, and 9 bases lay in between. DNA for the CDR3: TGTGCCAGTAGTGGACAATTACAAGAGACCCAGTACTTC. Translating it yields CASSGQLQETQYF.

The chain uses TRBV11-2 and TRBJ1-1; D is possibly TRBD1 (5 bases). Germline V lookup: CDR1 SGHAT, CDR2 FQNNGV. V lost 1 base and J lost 11, with 11 bases in between. There are 12 residues in the CDR3. The CDR3 coding sequence is TGTGCCAGCAGCTTAGGTGGGGCGAGGGCTTTCTTT. Encoded protein: CASSLGGARAFF.

This clone was picked up a small number of times. The chain couples TRBV5-4 to TRBJ1-2; TRBD1 matches at 9 bases. Germline CDR1 SGHNT, CDR2 YYREEE (reference sequence). The CDR3 is made up of 13 amino acids. The V segment lost 4 bases and the J segment 6 bases; nucleotides outside the gene matches: 4. The CDR3 DNA follows: TGTGCCAGCAGCGCAGACAGGGGGAATGGCTACACCTTC. Translating it yields CASSADRGNGYTF. Complete variable domain (other parts from reference TRBV5-4 and TRBJ1-2): ETGVTQSPTHLIKTRGQQVTLRCSSQSGHNTVSWYQQALGQGPQFIFQYYREEENGRGNFPPRFSGLQFPNYSSELNVNALELDDSALYLCASSADRGNGYTFGSGTRLTVV.

The V gene is TRBV6-6, the J gene TRBJ1-2, with D uncertain. Germline CDR1 is MNHNY and CDR2 is SVGAGI (reference sequence). The CDR3 loop spans 15 amino acids. Trimming left V 2 bases short and J 2 bases short, with 12 bases between. CDR3 in amino acids: CASSYLPGSNYGYTF. CDR3 in DNA: TGTGCCAGCAGTTACCTACCCGGGAGCAACTATGGCTACACCTTC.

This clone was detected only once. The chain employs TRBV7-9 and TRBJ2-1, with 10 bases that match TRBD2. With V trimmed by 6 bases and J by 3 bases, 2 bases remained unmatched. The germline V gene encodes CDR1 SEHNR and CDR2 FQNEAQ (reference sequence). The length of the CDR3 is 14 residues. This CDR3 is CASSLAGVYNEQFF. Here the CDR3 DNA reads TGTGCCAGCAGTCTAGCGGGAGTCTACAATGAGCAGTTCTTC. The full variable domain, rest sourced from reference TRBV7-9 and TRBJ2-1, is DTGVSQNPRHKITKRGQNVTFRCDPISEHNRLYWYRQTLGQGPEFLTYFQNEAQLEKSRLLSDRFSAERPKGSFSTLEIQRTEQGDSAMYLCASSLAGVYNEQFFGPGTRLTVL.

The chain uses TRBV19 and TRBJ2-7; 14 bases fit TRBD2. The CDR3 contains 16 residues. Germline-derived CDR1 and CDR2 are LNHDA and SQIVND (reference sequence). V dropped 1 base and J dropped 2; count of bases not matched to a gene: 1. CDR3 amino acids: CASSIVTSGRAYEQYF. CDR3 bases: TGTGCCAGTAGTATAGTGACTAGCGGGAGGGCCTACGAGCAGTACTTC.

The V gene is TRBV11-1, the J gene TRBJ2-3; 9 bases map to TRBD2. Germline V gene data show CDR1 as SGHAT and CDR2 as FQDESV (reference sequence). This CDR3 has 15 amino acids. Losses at the gene ends were 2 bases for V and 4 bases for J; bases not matched to a gene: 4. CDR3 nucleotides: TGTGCCAGCAGCTTACGCGGGAGGGCCGCAGATACGCAGTATTTT. Translating gives CASSLRGRAADTQYF.

CDR3: CATSRDLVAGEAEAFF. For the CDR3, the DNA is TGTGCCACCAGCAGAGATCTCGTCGCAGGGGAAGCTGAAGCTTTCTTT. This chain joins TRBV15 and TRBJ1-1; TRBD1 might be the D (6 bases). Germline CDR1 and CDR2: LNHNV and YYDKDF (reference sequence). The CDR3 spans 16 residues. V was clipped by 0 bases and J by 6 bases, with 17 bases between them.

The rearrangement links TRBV5-1 to TRBJ2-6; TRBD1 aligns across 8 bases. CDR1 SGHRS and CDR2 YFSETQ come from the germline V gene. J was trimmed by 0 bases and V by 4 bases; bases with no gene match: 12. The CDR3 loop spans 19 amino acids. The CDR3 sequence: CASSLWDRYTDSGANVLTF. The CDR3 region has the DNA TGCGCCAGCAGCCTATGGGACAGGTACACGGACTCTGGGGCCAACGTCCTGACTTTC.

The chain joins TRBV7-8 to TRBJ1-6; tentatively, D is TRBD1 (6 bases). The germline V gene encodes CDR1 SGHVS and CDR2 FQNEAQ. The CDR3 contains 18 residues. Trimming shortened V by 2 bases and J by 4 bases, and 18 bases separated the two germline ends. CDR3 sequence: CASSLLQGSVGYNSPLHF. CDR3 nucleotide sequence: TGTGCCAGCAGCTTATTACAGGGATCGGTAGGGTATAATTCACCCCTCCACTTT.

The rearrangement joins TRBV9 to TRBJ2-2, with 9 bases lining up with TRBD1. The CDR3 is 21 residues long. J was trimmed by 6 bases and V by 2 bases; bases with no gene match: 23. Germline CDR1 SGDLS, CDR2 YYNGEE. CDR3 residues: CASSVPRGDRDLQERAGELFF. As DNA, the CDR3 is TGTGCCAGCAGCGTCCCAAGGGGGGACAGGGATTTGCAAGAGAGGGCCGGGGAGCTGTTTTTT.

The chain employs TRBV7-2 and TRBJ1-6; the D gene is possibly TRBD1 (6 bases). Germline values: CDR1 SGHTA, CDR2 FQGNSA. Trimming left V 5 bases short and J 7 bases short, with 18 bases between. CDR3 length: 16 residues. CDR3 nucleotides: TGTGCCAGCAGCGCTCAGGGCGGGGGGCACAATTCACCCCTCCACTTT. This gives the protein CASSAQGGGHNSPLHF.

This clone has a handful of counts. The CDR3 nucleotides are TGCGCCAGCAGCTCTGGTAGCTCTATTCCCTACGAGCAGTACTTC. Translating it yields CASSSGSSIPYEQYF. V gene TRBV5-1 combines with J gene TRBJ2-7; no reliable D call. Deletions cut 3 bases from V and 2 bases from J, with 15 bases between. This CDR3 region has 15 residues. Germline V lookup: CDR1 SGHRS, CDR2 YFSETQ.

CDR3 sequence reads: CASSLSWGDPWNSPLHF. The CDR3 DNA sequence: TGTGCCAGCAGTTTATCGTGGGGGGACCCGTGGAATTCACCCCTCCACTTT. This rearrangement joins TRBV27 to TRBJ1-6; possibly TRBD1 for D (5 bases). Germline V gene sequence: CDR1 MNHEY, CDR2 SMNVEV (reference sequence). The CDR3 consists of 17 residues. V lost 0 bases and J 7 bases, leaving 16 bases between the germline ends.

The V call is TRBV18, the J call TRBJ2-7, with 9 nucleotides matching TRBD1. There are 16 residues in the CDR3. V shed 3 bases and J 3 bases; nucleotides not matched to a gene: 9. Per the germline V gene, CDR1 is KGHSH and CDR2 is LQKENI. The CDR3 nucleotides read TGTGCCAGCTCACCTTTACACACAGGGGGCAACTACGAGCAGTACTTC. Translated: CASSPLHTGGNYEQYF.

This clone was seen a few times. The rearrangement uses TRBV9 and TRBJ2-7; possible D gene TRBD2, 6 bases. Germline CDR1 and CDR2: SGDLS and YYNGEE. Trimming left V 2 bases short and J 3 bases short, with 12 bases between. This CDR3 contains 14 residues. CDR3 DNA: TGTGCCAGCAGCGTCGGCGGGGCCAACTACGAGCAGTACTTC. It yields the protein CASSVGGANYEQYF.

The sample holds a few counts of this clone. The chain joins TRBV30 to TRBJ1-1; 7 nucleotides line up with TRBD1. The CDR3 extends over 14 amino acids. The germline gives CDR1 GTSNPN, CDR2 SVGIG (reference sequence). Trimming at V came to 2 bases and at J to 1 base, leaving 4 bases not matched to a gene. CDR3 amino acids: CAWSPGTENTEAFF. CDR3 DNA: TGTGCCTGGAGTCCCGGGACAGAGAACACTGAAGCTTTCTTT.

The V gene is TRBV4-2, the J gene TRBJ2-2, with a weak D call TRBD2 (5 bases). V was pared by 4 bases and J by 2 bases, with 14 bases between. Germline loops: CDR1 LGHNA, CDR2 YNFKEQ. There are 16 residues in the CDR3. The CDR3: CASSPWEWRNTGELFF. The CDR3 nucleotides read TGTGCCAGCAGCCCCTGGGAGTGGCGCAACACCGGGGAGCTGTTTTTT.

For the CDR3, the DNA is TGTGCCAGCCCCTCGGGACACCCTAACGGAGAGACCCAGTACTTC. Its protein product is CASPSGHPNGETQYF. The rearrangement joins TRBV5-8 to TRBJ2-5, with D tentatively TRBD1 (6 bases). Trimming shortened V by 7 bases and J by 4 bases, and 20 bases separated the two germline ends. Germline assignment: CDR1 SGHTS and CDR2 YDEGEE. The CDR3 consists of 15 residues.

The V and J genes are TRBV18 and TRBJ2-7; D might be TRBD1 (5 bases). Per germline, CDR1 KGHSH and CDR2 LQKENI. With 0 bases removed from V and 4 bases from J, the gap between germline ends came to 16 bases. CDR3 size: 16 residues. This CDR3 reads CASSPPGQAKLYEQYF. CDR3 coding DNA: TGTGCCAGCTCACCACCGGGGCAGGCCAAGCTTTACGAGCAGTACTTC.

The rearrangement joins TRBV7-2 to TRBJ2-1; 11 bases align to TRBD2. Germline values: CDR1 SGHTA, CDR2 FQGNSA. After removal of 5 bases from V and 2 bases from J, the junction contained 2 bases not matched to a gene. CDR3 length equals 15 residues. The CDR3: CASSVSGRAYNEQFF. CDR3 nucleotide sequence: TGTGCCAGCAGCGTTAGCGGGAGGGCCTACAATGAGCAGTTCTTC.

The chain is built from TRBV9 and TRBJ2-2; D might be TRBD1 (5 bases). CDR1 is SGDLS, CDR2 YYNGEE, per germline. Between the trimmed V and J ends, which lost 0 bases and 5 bases, there was a span of 11 bases. This CDR3 has 15 residues. The CDR3 reads CASSVATRETGELFF. The CDR3 DNA follows: TGTGCCAGCAGCGTAGCTACCAGGGAAACCGGGGAGCTGTTTTTT.

The sample holds a few counts of this clone. The chain combines TRBV30 with TRBJ1-5, with D unclear. V lost 3 bases to trimming and J lost 2 bases, with 14 bases between them. The germline V gene has CDR1 GTSNPN and CDR2 SVGIG (reference sequence). CDR3 length: 15 amino acids. For the CDR3, the DNA is TGTGCCTGGAGCGGAGGGTCTTTCGGCAATCAGCCCCAGCATTTT. Residues: CAWSGGSFGNQPQHF.

This chain links TRBV11-3 with TRBJ1-4; the D gene is possibly TRBD1 (5 bases). This CDR3 has 19 residues. CDR1 and CDR2 (germline): SGHNT, YENEEA. V was pared by 2 bases and J by 0 bases, with 19 bases between. This CDR3 is CASSLRKAGSLATNEKLFF. CDR3 in DNA: TGTGCCAGCAGCTTACGAAAGGCAGGGTCGCTTGCAACTAATGAAAAACTGTTTTTT.

V usage is TRBV5-1 and J usage is TRBJ2-5; TRBD1 aligns across 7 bases. This CDR3 has 14 amino acids. CDR1 is SGHRS and CDR2 is YFSETQ in the germline V gene. Trimming cost V 5 bases and J 2 bases; bases outside gene matches: 6. CDR3 protein: CASSFWGQQETQYF. The CDR3 coding sequence is TGCGCCAGCAGTTTCTGGGGACAGCAAGAGACCCAGTACTTC.

This chain connects TRBV19 to TRBJ1-4; D may be TRBD1 (6 bases). CDR1 LNHDA and CDR2 SQIVND come from the germline V gene (reference sequence). V dropped 5 bases and J dropped 2 bases, with 9 bases sitting between them. The CDR3 is 14 residues long. The CDR3 loop is CASSRGATNEKLFF. Written as DNA, the CDR3 is TGTGCCAGTAGTCGGGGGGCGACTAATGAAAAACTGTTTTTT.

This clone was counted between two and nine times. The CDR3 DNA sequence: TGTGCCAGCAGTTACTCGACTAGCGGGGTCACAGATACGCAGTATTTT. Its protein product is CASSYSTSGVTDTQYF. V is TRBV6-5 and J is TRBJ2-3, with 11 positions matching TRBD2. CDR3 length: 16 amino acids. Losses at the gene ends were 0 bases for V and 2 bases for J; bases not matched to a gene: 1. Germline CDR1 and CDR2: MNHEY and SVGAGI.

This clone was detected only a few times. The chain carries TRBV25-1 and TRBJ1-1; possibly TRBD1 for D (5 bases). There are 12 residues in the CDR3. Trimming stripped 7 bases from V and 3 bases from J, with 9 bases between. Germline V gives CDR1 MGHDK, CDR2 SYGVNS. The CDR3 sequence is CASTPGDTEAFF. In DNA form, the CDR3 reads TGTGCCAGCACCCCGGGGGACACTGAAGCTTTCTTT.